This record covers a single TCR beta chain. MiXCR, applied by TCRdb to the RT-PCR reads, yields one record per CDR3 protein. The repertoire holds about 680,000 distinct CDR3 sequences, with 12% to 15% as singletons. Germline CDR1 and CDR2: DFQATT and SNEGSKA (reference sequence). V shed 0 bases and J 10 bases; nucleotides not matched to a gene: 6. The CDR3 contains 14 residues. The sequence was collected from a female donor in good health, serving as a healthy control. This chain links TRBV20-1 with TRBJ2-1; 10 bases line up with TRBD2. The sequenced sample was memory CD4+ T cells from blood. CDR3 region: CSARESLAGREQFF. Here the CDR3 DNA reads TGCAGTGCTAGAGAGTCACTAGCGGGACGGGAGCAGTTCTTC.